These 5 T cell receptor beta chains originate from one sample sequenced in a study of regulatory T cells in long-lasting Graves disease. Stated time point: newly diagnosed GD, antithyroid drugs for less than 3 months. Generation of the TCR library employed RNA extracted from PBMCs. Relying on iRepertoire HTBI primers and Arm-PCR of CDR3 regions, the team built TCR beta libraries. TCRdb reprocessed the multiplex PCR reads via MiXCR and lists one record per CDR3 protein. The sample has 410,000 or so distinct CDR3 sequences, around 14% seen once. These data were also reused for a study on T cells in Graves' hyperthyroidism and ophthalmopathy.

Specimen: peripheral blood mononuclear cells (PBMCs), collected at new diagnosis, from a patient treated with antithyroid drugs. The source is a woman in her twenties or thirties with Graves disease.

This clonotype was picked up many times. V gene TRBV24-1 combines with J gene TRBJ1-5; D gene ambiguous. Germline V gene data show CDR1 as KGHDR and CDR2 as SFDVKD. The length of the CDR3 is 16 residues. V lost 4 bases to trimming and J lost 5 bases, with 17 bases between them. The CDR3 region has the DNA TGTGCCACCAGTGACCCCGCAGGCGGGAGGGATCAGCCCCAGCATTTT. Its protein is CATSDPAGGRDQPQHF.

This clonotype has ten or more counts. V and J are TRBV2 and TRBJ1-2, with 9 bases fitting TRBD1. The V segment lost 6 bases and the J segment 1 base; nucleotides outside the gene matches: 3. Germline loops: CDR1 SNHLY, CDR2 FYNNEI. The CDR3 contains 14 residues. The CDR3 DNA sequence: TGTGCCAGCAGGCGACAGGGGGTTAACTATGGCTACACCTTC. It translates to CASRRQGVNYGYTF.

This clonotype has only a few counts. The V gene is TRBV4-1, the J gene TRBJ2-1; the match to TRBD2 covers 9 bases. The CDR3 totals 17 residues. Losses at the gene ends were 1 base for V and 6 bases for J; bases not matched to a gene: 10. Germline V CDR1 and CDR2: MGHRA, YSYEKL. The CDR3 spells CASSQVGIAGVPNEQFF. As DNA, the CDR3 is TGCGCCAGCAGCCAAGTCGGTATAGCGGGAGTGCCCAATGAGCAGTTCTTC.

The V gene is TRBV9, the J gene TRBJ2-3, with D hard to call. The germline V gene encodes CDR1 SGDLS and CDR2 YYNGEE. This CDR3 is built from 15 residues. The V and J ends lost 4 bases and 0 bases respectively, with 12 bases between them. CDR3 residues: CASSPLLTSTDTQYF. DNA of the CDR3: TGTGCCAGCAGCCCCCTCCTTACGAGCACAGATACGCAGTATTTT.

This clonotype showed up many times. The germline gene is not matched at one end of the junction; a read error may be the cause. This sequence joins TRBV15 and TRBJ2-5; unclear D gene. Germline V gene lookup returns CDR1 LNHNV and CDR2 YYDKDF (reference sequence). This CDR3 is 14 amino acids long. Here the CDR3 reads CATSRDIPTETQYF. CDR3 in DNA: TGTGCCACCAGTAGAGACATCCCCACAGAGACCCAGTACTTC. The full variable domain, its missing parts supplied by reference TRBV15 and TRBJ2-5, is DAMVIQNPRYQVTQFGKPVTLSCSQTLNHNVMYWYQQKSSQAPKLLFHYYDKDFNNEADTPDNFQSRRPNTSFCFLDIRSPGLGDTAMYLCATSRDIPTETQYFGPGTRLLVL.